The T cell receptor beta chain under discussion was sequenced for a study of beta chain features in type 1 diabetes. Whole-study findings and limits: Cells carrying high TCR expression could end up over-represented when cDNA is sequenced. Within the patient group, naive, central memory and Treg TCRB repertoires appeared more similar to each other than within healthy donors.

Points on this clone: What it binds is not known.

CDR1 SGHTA and CDR2 FQGNSA come from the germline V gene. Trimming cost V 4 bases and J 7 bases, with 7 bases left between them. The CDR3 loop spans 12 amino acids. Sorted cells reached over 95% purity in every population. Expressed TCRB transcripts got sequenced, as all isolated RNA was reverse transcribed. Libraries were prepared by immunoSEQ multiplex PCR; TCRdb keeps only in-frame clonotypes and omits some of them. The table includes tens of thousands of clones, over 50% detected once. The TCR was taken from a woman aged 18-30 years in good health. The specimen was Tregs from blood. The chain has TRBV7-2 and TRBJ1-4; TRBD1 might be the D (5 bases). The CDR3 DNA sequence: TGTGCCAGCAGCTATCAGGGTGAAAAACTGTTTTTT. Encoded protein: CASSYQGEKLFF. The entire variable domain, with the rest obtained from reference TRBV7-2 and TRBJ1-4, is as follows: GAGVSQSPSNKVTEKGKDVELRCDPISGHTALYWYRQSLGQGLEFLIYFQGNSAPDKSGLPSDRFSAERTGGSVSTLTIQRTQQEDSAVYLCASSYQGEKLFFGSGTQLSVL.